What follows is one T cell receptor beta chain and its context. Its antigen remains unidentified. Base quality data are lacking; no much larger clone is found one base away. The data derive from a study of T cell changes during pregnancy in multiple sclerosis (dated by TCRdb to between 2017 and 2020). Regarding the study in general: In women with multiple sclerosis, the researchers looked at how the T cell repertoire shifted as pregnancy progressed.

The germline V gene (reference sequence) yields LNHNV for CDR1 and YYDKDF for CDR2. The CDR3 runs 13 amino acids, cysteine and phenylalanine included. The DNA shown is the 39-base CDR3, in frame from base 1. Trimming removed 0 bases from V and 7 bases from J, leaving 10 bases between the germline ends. The library was made by the immunoSEQ multiplex PCR assay. As stored in TCRdb, this immuneACCESS dataset retains in-frame rearrangements with V and J assigned. A fraction of the clones does not appear; measured against another copy, unresolved V genes explain less than half of the discrepancy, and the remainder lacks a known reason. The sample table contains tens of thousands of clones; only one count was recorded for around 92% of them. The biggest ten clones account for about 0.99% of the sample.

The sample consisted of peripheral blood, taken after pregnancy. The V and J segments used are TRBV15 and TRBJ2-7; TRBD1 is a weak D gene call, 5 bases matching. This TCR was recovered from a female donor with multiple sclerosis, enrolled in a pregnancy study. The CDR3 region: CATSRDRVGEQYF. The DNA reads as follows: TGTGCCACCAGCAGAGACAGGGTGGGTGAGCAGTACTTC. Reference TRBV15 and TRBJ2-7 proteins supply the regions before and after the CDR3; the full variable domain is: DAMVIQNPRYQVTQFGKPVTLSCSQTLNHNVMYWYQQKSSQAPKLLFHYYDKDFNNEADTPDNFQSRRPNTSFCFLDIRSPGLGDTAMYLCATSRDRVGEQYFGPGTRLTVT.